The text below deals with one TCR beta chain. Its antigen is undetermined. The PCR made use of 60 Vbeta and 13 Jbeta primers. Assay: immunoSEQ multiplex PCR; the TCRdb copy retains only in-frame clones and omits some. In the table there are roughly 99,000 clones, roughly 80% of which are singletons. V lost 0 bases, J lost 1 base, and 4 bases lay in between. Germline CDR1 is SGHAT and CDR2 is FQNNGV. The CDR3 sequence is 15 residues long. The sample comes from a study of cytomegalovirus exposure and HLA in healthy donors. Study-wide results and caveats: Reported findings show TCR beta sequences accurately forecast HLA-A and HLA-B alleles in most subjects.

The rearrangement uses TRBV11-2 and TRBJ1-6; D remains ambiguous. Source material: PBMCs. This receptor was taken from a man aged 30 to 45 in good health and CMV-seronegative. DNA for the CDR3: TGTGCCAGCAGCTTAGACGGGTCCTATAATTCACCCCTCCACTTT. It encodes CASSLDGSYNSPLHF.